A selection of T cell receptor beta chains follows, all from one sample in a study of blood T cell repertoires in COVID-19. TCRdb's table, derived via immunoSEQ multiplex PCR, lists solely in-frame clones and lacks some. This table has some 50,000 clones, roughly 84% appearing once. The sample comprised peripheral blood. These TCRs come from a man in his fifties or sixties with acute or convalescent COVID-19. Both conserved end residues are part of each CDR3. A D gene is named only where the DNA matches it firmly. Clone size is not always given. Where it is, it says once, few, many or a class for expanded clones.

CASSGQANYGYTF	TGCGCCAGCAGCGGACAGGCAAACTATGGCTACACCTTC	few	TRBV10-2	TRBJ1-2	TRBD1
CASSLTSGTYYEQYF	TGCGCCAGCAGCCTGACTAGCGGAACATACTACGAGCAGTACTTC	NA	TRBV5-1	TRBJ2-7	TRBD2
CASSQERPGRKSSYEQYF	TGTGCCAGCAGCCAGGAAAGACCGGGAAGAAAAAGCTCCTACGAGCAGTACTTC	NA	TRBV3-1/TRBV3-2	TRBJ2-7	NA
CASSQLNEQFF	TGTGCCAGCAGCCAGCTCAATGAGCAGTTCTTC	once	TRBV6-2/TRBV6-3	TRBJ2-1	NA
CASSPGQGKNQPQHF	TGTGCCAGCAGCCCTGGTCAGGGTAAGAATCAGCCCCAGCATTTT	NA	TRBV4-2	TRBJ1-5	NA
CASSLSLQANSPLHF	TGTGCCAGCAGCTTAAGTCTGCAGGCCAATTCACCCCTCCACTTT	few	TRBV11-2	TRBJ1-6	NA
CATREFRDRGHEQYF	TGTGCCACCAGGGAGTTCCGGGACAGGGGCCACGAGCAGTACTTC	once	TRBV24-1	TRBJ2-7	TRBD1
CASRSSGGSYNEQFF	TGTGCCAGCAGATCATCAGGGGGCTCCTACAATGAGCAGTTCTTC	NA	TRBV6-5	TRBJ2-1	TRBD1
CSVPSGNNEQFF	TGCAGCGTCCCTAGCGGGAACAATGAGCAGTTCTTC	NA	TRBV29-1	TRBJ2-1	TRBD2
CASSATLGVHETQYF	TGTGCCAGCAGCGCCACTCTGGGAGTCCACGAGACCCAGTACTTC	NA	TRBV5-4	TRBJ2-5	NA
CATSDRWLAGGSRLFF	TGTGCCACCAGTGATCGATGGCTAGCGGGAGGCAGTAGGTTGTTCTTC	NA	TRBV24-1	TRBJ2-1	TRBD2
CASSLRDSYGYTF	TGCGCCAGCAGCTTGAGGGACAGCTATGGCTACACCTTC	NA	TRBV5-1	TRBJ1-2	TRBD1
CASRQGATNEKLFF	TGTGCCAGCAGACAGGGGGCAACTAATGAAAAACTGTTTTTT	once	TRBV6-5	TRBJ1-4	TRBD1
CASSLVLAGAGEQYF	TGCGCCAGCAGCTTGGTGTTAGCGGGAGCGGGCGAGCAGTACTTC	NA	TRBV5-1	TRBJ2-7	TRBD2
CASSPRGRQGDYSNQPQHF	TGTGCCAGCTCACCAAGGGGGCGGCAGGGGGATTATAGCAATCAGCCCCAGCATTTT	NA	TRBV18	TRBJ1-5	TRBD1
CASSRTASYEQYF	TGTGCCAGCAGCCGGACAGCCTCCTACGAGCAGTACTTC	NA	TRBV5-5	TRBJ2-7	NA
CASSGLANYEQYF	TGCGCCAGTTCGGGACTAGCTAACTACGAGCAGTACTTC	NA	TRBV4-1	TRBJ2-7	TRBD2
CASSLGQGAGDTQYF	TGTGCCAGCAGCTTGGGACAGGGGGCTGGAGATACGCAGTATTTT	NA	TRBV7-9	TRBJ2-3	TRBD1
CASSAVHRSNQPQHF	TGTGCCAGTAGTGCCGTACACAGGAGCAATCAGCCCCAGCATTTT	NA	TRBV19	TRBJ1-5	NA
CASLQLGSPGELFF	TGTGCCAGCCTACAGCTGGGCTCCCCCGGGGAGCTGTTTTTT	NA	TRBV2	TRBJ2-2	NA
CASTRDSAYEQYF	TGCGCCAGCACACGGGACTCCGCCTACGAGCAGTACTTC	NA	TRBV5-1	TRBJ2-7	NA
CASSWAEQETQYF	TGTGCCAGCAGTTGGGCAGAACAAGAGACCCAGTACTTC	once	TRBV2	TRBJ2-5	NA
CASSFNPTGGYGYTF	TGTGCCAGCAGCTTCAACCCGACAGGGGGCTATGGCTACACCTTC	NA	TRBV5-4	TRBJ1-2	TRBD1
CATGGQGYNSPLHF	TGTGCCACTGGGGGACAGGGGTATAATTCACCCCTCCACTTT	NA	TRBV15	TRBJ1-6	TRBD1
CASTPPTTDTQYF	TGTGCCAGCACCCCCCCTACCACAGATACGCAGTATTTT	NA	TRBV12-3/TRBV12-4	TRBJ2-3	NA
CASRPHRDTSGNTIYF	TGTGCCAGCAGACCCCACCGGGACACCTCTGGAAACACCATATATTTT	NA	TRBV5-5	TRBJ1-3	NA
CATSDVTGPVGETQYF	TGTGCCACCAGTGATGTGACAGGACCCGTGGGGGAGACCCAGTACTTC	NA	TRBV24-1	TRBJ2-5	NA
CASSPGVAGNTIYF	TGCGCCAGCAGCCCCGGGGTGGCTGGAAACACCATATATTTT	NA	TRBV5-1	TRBJ1-3	NA
CASSQRSGGGDTQYF	TGCGCCAGCAGCCAGAGGAGCGGGGGGGGAGATACGCAGTATTTT	NA	TRBV4-3	TRBJ2-3	TRBD2
CASSRSGQFYGYTF	TGTGCCAGCAGCCGTTCAGGACAGTTCTATGGCTACACCTTC	few	TRBV7-2	TRBJ1-2	NA
CASSFPTGSLYNQPQHF	TGTGCCAGCAGTTTCCCGACAGGTAGCCTTTACAATCAGCCCCAGCATTTT	NA	TRBV28	TRBJ1-5	NA
CASSLTGVSSNQPQHF	TGTGCCAGCAGCTTGACAGGGGTGTCGAGCAATCAGCCCCAGCATTTT	NA	TRBV27	TRBJ1-5	TRBD1
CAGQGVGQPQHF	TGTGCCGGACAGGGGGTCGGTCAGCCCCAGCATTTT	NA	TRBV30	TRBJ1-5	TRBD1
CASSLDRSSTDTQYF	TGCGCCAGCAGCTTGGACAGGAGCAGCACAGATACGCAGTATTTT	NA	TRBV5-1	TRBJ2-3	NA
CASSLGLRVRGQFF	TGTGCCAGCAGTTTAGGGTTGCGGGTGCGGGGGCAGTTCTTC	few	TRBV28	TRBJ2-1	NA
CSASLTSGYNEQFF	TGCAGTGCTAGTCTGACTAGCGGGTACAATGAGCAGTTCTTC	NA	TRBV20-1	TRBJ2-1	TRBD2
CASSLDQGADYGYTF	TGCGCCAGCAGCTTGGACCAGGGGGCAGACTATGGCTACACCTTC	NA	TRBV5-1	TRBJ1-2	TRBD1
CASSSRTFNTGELFF	TGTGCCAGCAGCTCGAGGACATTTAACACCGGGGAGCTGTTTTTT	NA	TRBV5-6	TRBJ2-2	NA
CASSEYNSGNTIYF	TGTGCCAGCAGTGAATATAACTCTGGAAACACCATATATTTT	NA	TRBV25-1	TRBJ1-3	NA
CASRPRTSYSYEQYF	TGTGCCAGCAGACCCCGGACTAGTTATTCCTACGAGCAGTACTTC	NA	TRBV6-5	TRBJ2-7	TRBD2
CASSPRQGRETQYF	TGTGCCAGCAGTCCCCGACAGGGCCGAGAGACCCAGTACTTC	NA	TRBV27	TRBJ2-5	TRBD1
CASSSYRATGANVLTF	TGCGCCAGCAGCTCGTACAGGGCAACTGGGGCCAACGTCCTGACTTTC	NA	TRBV5-1	TRBJ2-6	NA
CASRRDNFDEQYF	TGTGCCAGCAGGAGGGACAACTTCGACGAGCAGTACTTC	NA	TRBV6-5	TRBJ2-7	NA
CSVDGQGSFNEQFF	TGCAGCGTTGATGGTCAGGGTAGCTTCAATGAGCAGTTCTTC	NA	TRBV29-1	TRBJ2-1	NA
CASSLYQGAGQPQHF	TGTGCCAGCAGTTTATACCAGGGGGCAGGTCAGCCCCAGCATTTT	NA	TRBV28	TRBJ1-5	TRBD1
CASSLYSLGTDTQYF	TGTGCCAGCAGCTTGTATTCCTTAGGCACAGATACGCAGTATTTT	NA	TRBV5-5	TRBJ2-3	NA
CASSLASSSYNEQFF	TGCGCCAGCAGCTTGGCTTCGAGCTCCTACAATGAGCAGTTCTTC	NA	TRBV5-1	TRBJ2-1	NA
CASSQGLTGDEQYF	TGTGCCAGCAGCCAAGGGCTGACAGGGGACGAGCAGTACTTC	NA	TRBV4-2	TRBJ2-7	TRBD1